The entry below gives a single TCR beta chain sequence along with its context. This sample is drawn from a study of blood T cell repertoires in COVID-19. As for the study in general: The origin of the acute and convalescent COVID-19 samples was the United States, Italy and Spain.

Germline assignment: CDR1 LGHDT and CDR2 YNNKEL (reference sequence). There are 14 residues in the CDR3. With V trimmed by 5 bases and J by 6 bases, 6 bases remained unmatched. Generated by immunoSEQ multiplex PCR, the TCRdb table keeps only in-frame clones and is missing some. The data contain over 150,000 clones, roughly 80% of them singletons. The sample taken for sequencing was peripheral blood. This receptor was obtained from an older woman with acute or convalescent COVID-19. The gene calls are TRBV3-1 (or the pseudogene TRBV3-2) and TRBJ1-5, with 8 bases aligning to TRBD1. CDR3 nucleotide sequence: TGTGCCAGCAGCAAAACAGGGGGAGGTCAGCCCCAGCATTTT. It translates to CASSKTGGGQPQHF.